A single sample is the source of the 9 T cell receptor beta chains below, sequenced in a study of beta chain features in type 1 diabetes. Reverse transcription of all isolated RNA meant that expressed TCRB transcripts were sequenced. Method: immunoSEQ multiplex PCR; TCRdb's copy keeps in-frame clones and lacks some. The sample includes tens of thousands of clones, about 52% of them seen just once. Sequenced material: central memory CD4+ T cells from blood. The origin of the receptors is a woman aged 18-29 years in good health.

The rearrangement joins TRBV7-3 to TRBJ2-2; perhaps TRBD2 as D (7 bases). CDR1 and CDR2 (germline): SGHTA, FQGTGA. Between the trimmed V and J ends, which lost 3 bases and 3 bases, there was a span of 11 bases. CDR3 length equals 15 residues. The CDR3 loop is CASSLGGLDTGELFF. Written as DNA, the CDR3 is TGTGCCAGCAGCTTGGGGGGGCTTGACACCGGGGAGCTGTTTTTT.

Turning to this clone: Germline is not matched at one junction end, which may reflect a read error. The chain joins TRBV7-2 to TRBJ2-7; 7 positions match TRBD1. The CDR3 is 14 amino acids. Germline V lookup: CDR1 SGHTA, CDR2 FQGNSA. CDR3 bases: TGTGCCAGCAGCTTAGGCCAGGGGGTCGACGAGCGGTACTTC. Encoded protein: CASSLGQGVDERYF.

The CDR3 nucleotides are TGTGCCAGTAGTTTCCGACGACTAGCGGGAAGCAATACGCAGTATTTT. Encoded protein: CASSFRRLAGSNTQYF. The chain links TRBV19 to TRBJ2-3; 11 nucleotides match TRBD2. The V gene end was trimmed by 5 bases and the J gene end by 7 bases; junction bases not matched to a gene: 11. Germline CDR1 and CDR2: LNHDA and SQIVND (reference sequence). The CDR3 length is 16 residues.

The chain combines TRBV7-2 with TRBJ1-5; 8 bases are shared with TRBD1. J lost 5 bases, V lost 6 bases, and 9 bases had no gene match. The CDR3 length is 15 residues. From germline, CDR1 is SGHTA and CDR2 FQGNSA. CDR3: CASSAKPGGHQPQHF. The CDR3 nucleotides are TGTGCCAGCAGTGCTAAACCAGGGGGCCATCAGCCCCAGCATTTT.

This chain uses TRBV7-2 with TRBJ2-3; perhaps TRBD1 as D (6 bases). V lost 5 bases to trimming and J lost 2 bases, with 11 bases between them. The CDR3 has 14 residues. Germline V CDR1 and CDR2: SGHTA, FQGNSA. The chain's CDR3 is CASSLQGNTDTQYF. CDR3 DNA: TGTGCCAGCAGCCTACAGGGTAACACAGATACGCAGTATTTT.

This CDR3 is CASSFDNGEQFF. CDR3 bases: TGCGCCAGCAGCTTTGACAATGGTGAGCAGTTCTTC. J is TRBJ2-1 and V is TRBV5-1; D not resolved. CDR1 and CDR2 (germline): SGHRS, YFSETQ. CDR3 length: 12 residues. Trimming stripped 2 bases from V and 9 bases from J, with 9 bases between.

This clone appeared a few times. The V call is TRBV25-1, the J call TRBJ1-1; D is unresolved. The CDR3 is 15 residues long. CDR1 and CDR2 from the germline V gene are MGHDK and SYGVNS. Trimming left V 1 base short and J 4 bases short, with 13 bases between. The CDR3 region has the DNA TGTGCCAGCAGTGAATTGAGGGTGACGATCACTGAAGCTTTCTTT. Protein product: CASSELRVTITEAFF.

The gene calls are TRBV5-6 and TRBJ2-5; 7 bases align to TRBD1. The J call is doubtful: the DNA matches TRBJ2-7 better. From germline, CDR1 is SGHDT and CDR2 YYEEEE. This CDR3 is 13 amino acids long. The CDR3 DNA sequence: TGTGCCAGCAGCTTACAGGGGTTGCACGAGCAGTACTTC. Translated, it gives CASSLQGLHEQYF.

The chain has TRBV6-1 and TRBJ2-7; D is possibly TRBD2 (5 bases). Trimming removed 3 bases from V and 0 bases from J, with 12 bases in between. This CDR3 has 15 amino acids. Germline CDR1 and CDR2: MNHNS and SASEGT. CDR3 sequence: CASSDLQDFSYEQYF. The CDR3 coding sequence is TGTGCCAGCAGTGATCTGCAGGACTTCTCCTACGAGCAGTACTTC.